The 29 T cell receptor beta chains given below trace back to one sample, sequenced in a study of control samples from healthy donors and cancer patients. The data were produced by immunoSEQ multiplex PCR, yet TCRdb's version contains in-frame clones alone and is incomplete. Altogether tens of thousands of clones are present, 70% to 90% being singletons, with the ten largest covering around 5.7%. What was sequenced was blood. These receptors originate from a woman aged 45-59 years in good health.

The chain recombines TRBV6-6 with TRBJ1-5; D perhaps matches TRBD1 (5 bases). Trimming removed 2 bases at V and 7 bases at J, with 9 bases between. This CDR3 is built from 13 residues. The germline gives CDR1 MNHNY, CDR2 SVGAGI (reference sequence). DNA of the CDR3: TGTGCCAGCAGTTACAGGGACTTGCAGCCCCAGCATTTT. Translated: CASSYRDLQPQHF.

The table lists this clone with a few counts. The chain joins TRBV2 to TRBJ2-2, with D tentatively TRBD2 (6 bases). This CDR3 contains 16 residues. Germline V gene data show CDR1 as SNHLY and CDR2 as FYNNEI. V was trimmed by 5 bases and J by 6 bases, leaving 19 bases between them. The CDR3 loop is CASSYRQSAGSGELFF. As DNA, the CDR3 is TGTGCCAGCAGTTACCGACAGTCAGCGGGTTCCGGGGAGCTGTTTTTT.

The CDR3 reads CASSYSIISNQPQHF. The CDR3 DNA sequence: TGTGCCAGCAGTTACTCCATCATTAGCAATCAGCCCCAGCATTTT. The chain employs TRBV6-5 and TRBJ1-5; no clear D gene. Germline CDR1 MNHEY, CDR2 SVGAGI. CDR3 length equals 15 residues. Trimming removed 0 bases at V and 0 bases at J, with 6 bases between.

This sequence joins TRBV3-1 (or the pseudogene TRBV3-2) and TRBJ2-7; a weak D match, TRBD1 (5 bases). The CDR3 contains 14 residues. V was cut by 1 base and J by 5 bases, with 12 bases left in between. Germline-derived CDR1 and CDR2 are LGHDT and YNNKEL (reference sequence). The CDR3 region has the DNA TGTGCCAGCAGCCAAGGGCAGGGTATCAACGAGCAGTACTTC. It yields the protein CASSQGQGINEQYF.

The chain couples TRBV19 to TRBJ1-1, with D possibly being TRBD1 (5 bases). This CDR3 has 12 residues. The V gene's germline CDR1 is LNHDA and CDR2 SQIVND (reference sequence). Trimming left V 7 bases short and J 6 bases short, with 12 bases between. The chain's CDR3 is CASKGMGPEAFF. CDR3 coding DNA: TGTGCCAGTAAGGGGATGGGACCTGAAGCTTTCTTT.

On this clone itself: The sample has other DNA sequences that encode this CDR3 too. The V call is TRBV12-3 or TRBV12-4, the J call TRBJ2-5; D possibly corresponds to TRBD2 (5 bases). The V end lost 6 bases, the J end lost 5 bases, and 10 bases lay between the germline ends. The CDR3 has 12 residues. The CDR3 is CASSPLAETQYF. DNA for the CDR3: TGTGCCAGCAGCCCATTAGCGGAGACCCAGTACTTC.

The chain employs TRBV10-3 and TRBJ1-4; 9 bases are shared with TRBD1. Germline loops: CDR1 ENHRY, CDR2 SYGVKD. V lost 5 bases to trimming and J lost 5 bases; unmatched junction nucleotides: 6. The CDR3 is 15 amino acids. The CDR3 loop is CAISSTGGRNEKLFF. Written as DNA, the CDR3 is TGTGCCATCAGTTCGACAGGGGGTCGAAATGAAAAACTGTTTTTT.

J is TRBJ2-3 and V is TRBV6-5; TRBD1 is a possible D gene (7 bases). The germline V gene has CDR1 MNHEY and CDR2 SVGAGI. This CDR3 region has 15 residues. V gave up 5 bases and J gave up 9 bases, with 21 bases separating them. Here the CDR3 reads CASSNRQGREDTQYF. DNA for the CDR3: TGTGCCAGCAGTAATAGACAGGGCAGGGAGGACACGCAGTATTTT.

The chain combines TRBV5-6 with TRBJ2-4; no reliable D call. The CDR3 loop spans 16 amino acids. The germline V gene encodes CDR1 SGHDT and CDR2 YYEEEE. V lost 4 bases and J 0 bases, leaving 14 bases between the germline ends. CDR3 protein: CASSDPGWGAKNIQYF. CDR3 in DNA: TGTGCCAGCAGCGACCCGGGCTGGGGAGCCAAAAACATTCAGTACTTC.

V gene TRBV7-2 combines with J gene TRBJ2-1; 8 bases are shared with TRBD2. This CDR3 is 15 amino acids long. V gave up 7 bases and J gave up 9 bases; unmatched junction bases: 14. Germline values: CDR1 SGHTA, CDR2 FQGNSA. The CDR3 spells CASTAYRGGSGEQFF. The CDR3 DNA is TGTGCCAGCACCGCTTATCGGGGGGGTTCAGGTGAGCAGTTCTTC.

The rearrangement joins TRBV5-4 to TRBJ1-2, with 7 nucleotides matching TRBD1. CDR3 size: 15 residues. The V and J ends lost 4 bases and 0 bases, in that order; junction bases with no gene match: 6. Germline V gives CDR1 SGHNT, CDR2 YYREEE (reference sequence). The CDR3 protein is CASSLNRGANYGYTF. CDR3 nucleotides: TGTGCCAGCAGCCTGAACAGGGGAGCTAACTATGGCTACACCTTC.

In regard to this clone: A read error may produce the germline difference seen at one junction end. The chain joins TRBV3-1 (or the pseudogene TRBV3-2) to TRBJ1-2; no firm D call. Germline V gene sequence: CDR1 LGHDT, CDR2 YNNKEL (reference sequence). This CDR3 has 13 residues. The CDR3, as DNA: TGTGCCAGCAGCCGCGGCGGAAACTTTGGCTACACCTTC. Translation: CASSRGGNFGYTF.

CDR3 sequence reads: CASSPANRHGYTF. CDR3 in DNA: TGTGCCAGTAGTCCCGCGAACAGACATGGCTACACCTTC. The genes are TRBV19 and TRBJ1-2; D is unresolved. The CDR3 consists of 13 residues. Trimming took off 5 bases at V and 6 bases at J, with 13 bases between the two ends. Germline V gene data show CDR1 as LNHDA and CDR2 as SQIVND (reference sequence). Complete variable domain (other parts from reference TRBV19 and TRBJ1-2): DGGITQSPKYLFRKEGQNVTLSCEQNLNHDAMYWYRQDPGQGLRLIYYSQIVNDFQKGDIAEGYSVSREKKESFPLTVTSAQKNPTAFYLCASSPANRHGYTFGSGTRLTVV.

Written as DNA, the CDR3 is TGTGCCAGCACCAACGGGGGTTCGTCCTACGAGCAGTACTTC. Its translation is CASTNGGSSYEQYF. The rearrangement uses TRBV7-6 and TRBJ2-7; possible D gene TRBD2, 6 bases. The CDR3 is 14 amino acids. CDR1 and CDR2 (germline): SGHVS, FNYEAQ. Trimming removed 7 bases from V and 1 base from J, with 14 bases in between.

The V call is TRBV5-1, the J call TRBJ1-6; 8 positions agree with TRBD1. The CDR3 extends over 16 amino acids. With 4 bases clipped from V and 10 bases from J, the junction kept 13 bases outside the gene matches. Per germline, CDR1 SGHRS and CDR2 YFSETQ. Written as DNA, the CDR3 is TGCGCCAGCAGCGGACCGGGACAGGCGTTAGGATCACCCCTCCACTTT. It yields the protein CASSGPGQALGSPLHF.

This clone was seen only a few times. J is TRBJ1-2 and V is TRBV9; D is perhaps TRBD1 (6 bases). This CDR3 has 11 amino acids. Germline V gene data show CDR1 as SGDLS and CDR2 as YYNGEE. With 5 bases removed from V and 5 bases from J, the gap between germline ends came to 7 bases. The CDR3: CASRQGYGYTF. CDR3 sequence (DNA): TGTGCCAGCAGACAGGGTTATGGCTACACCTTC.

This clone was seen once. V is TRBV10-1 and J is TRBJ1-4, with D uncertain. The CDR3 runs to 16 residues. V dropped 0 bases and J dropped 0 bases, with 8 bases sitting between them. Germline V lookup: CDR1 WNHNN, CDR2 SYGVQD (reference sequence). CDR3 sequence reads: CASSESTATTNEKLFF. CDR3 in DNA: TGCGCCAGCAGTGAGTCGACGGCCACAACTAATGAAAAACTGTTTTTT.

The CDR3: CASSKTGNTEAFF. The CDR3 DNA follows: TGTGCCAGTAGTAAAACCGGAAACACTGAAGCTTTCTTT. The chain couples TRBV19 to TRBJ1-1, with unresolved D. V lost 4 bases, J lost 2 bases, and 8 bases lay in between. Per germline, CDR1 LNHDA and CDR2 SQIVND (reference sequence). The CDR3 runs to 13 residues.

The CDR3 nucleotides are TGCGCCAGCAGCTTGGAGGGGGCCTACAATGAGCAGTTCTTC. Translating it yields CASSLEGAYNEQFF. The chain joins TRBV5-1 to TRBJ2-1; tentative D call: TRBD1 (6 bases). CDR3 length: 14 amino acids. V dropped 0 bases and J dropped 2 bases, with 6 bases sitting between them. CDR1 is SGHRS and CDR2 is YFSETQ in the germline V gene. Complete variable domain (other parts from reference TRBV5-1 and TRBJ2-1): KAGVTQTPRYLIKTRGQQVTLSCSPISGHRSVSWYQQTPGQGLQFLFEYFSETQRNKGNFPGRFSGRQFSNSRSEMNVSTLELGDSALYLCASSLEGAYNEQFFGPGTRLTVL.

This clone turned up a few times. The V gene is TRBV5-6, the J gene TRBJ1-5; 9 bases agree with TRBD1. With V trimmed by 4 bases and J by 9 bases, 8 bases remained unmatched. This CDR3 is built from 14 residues. Germline values: CDR1 SGHDT, CDR2 YYEEEE. CDR3 sequence: CASSRTGVEGPQHF. DNA for the CDR3: TGTGCCAGCAGCAGGACAGGGGTCGAGGGGCCCCAGCATTTT.

The CDR3 DNA reads as TGTGCCAGCAGCTTACAGGGGGCCACTGAAGCTTTCTTT. The encoded protein is CASSLQGATEAFF. The chain uses TRBV5-5 and TRBJ1-1, with 9 bases aligning to TRBD1. V was clipped by 2 bases and J by 4 bases; unmatched bases: 0. This CDR3 comprises 13 residues. Germline V gene lookup returns CDR1 SGHKS and CDR2 YYEKEE (reference sequence).

This rearrangement joins TRBV19 to TRBJ2-1, with 13 bases aligning to TRBD2. CDR3 length: 19 residues. V was pared by 6 bases and J by 10 bases, with 21 bases of the junction left unmatched. Per the germline V gene, CDR1 is LNHDA and CDR2 is SQIVND (reference sequence). CDR3 DNA sequence: TGTGCCAGTAGCCTTCCCCGCAGGACTAGCGGGGGCCGGCGGGAGGAGCAGTTCTTC. Translation: CASSLPRRTSGGRREEQFF.

The chain uses TRBV27 and TRBJ2-2; D unresolved. Trimming removed 1 base from V and 1 base from J, with 10 bases in between. The CDR3 totals 16 residues. Germline assignment: CDR1 MNHEY and CDR2 SMNVEV (reference sequence). Here the CDR3 DNA reads TGTGCCAGCAGTTTATGGGATGGTATGAACACCGGGGAGCTGTTTTTT. This gives the protein CASSLWDGMNTGELFF.

The V call is TRBV6-6, the J call TRBJ1-6, with a weak D call TRBD1 (6 bases). This CDR3 has 14 residues. The V gene lost 2 bases and the J gene lost 10 bases, with 12 bases spanning the gap. Germline V lookup: CDR1 MNHNY, CDR2 SVGAGI (reference sequence). CDR3 bases: TGTGCCAGCAGTTACCAGGGGCCGGTGTCACCCCTCCACTTT. Protein: CASSYQGPVSPLHF.

This chain links TRBV2 with TRBJ1-3, with D perhaps TRBD1 (5 bases). Germline CDR1 is SNHLY and CDR2 is FYNNEI. The CDR3 totals 12 residues. The V gene lost 5 bases and the J gene lost 14 bases, with 16 bases spanning the gap. Written as DNA, the CDR3 is TGTGCCAGCAGTACCAATGCAGGGACGCTATATTTT. The encoded protein is CASSTNAGTLYF.

The chain recombines TRBV10-3 with TRBJ1-3; D may be TRBD1 (6 bases). Germline CDR1 reads ENHRY; CDR2 reads SYGVKD. The CDR3 loop spans 16 amino acids. V lost 3 bases and J 0 bases, leaving 12 bases between the germline ends. This chain's CDR3 is CAISDPTGPSGNTIYF. The CDR3 region has the DNA TGTGCCATCAGTGACCCGACAGGCCCCTCTGGAAACACCATATATTTT.

The chain has TRBV6-5 and TRBJ2-7; D remains unclear. Germline CDR1 reads MNHEY; CDR2 reads SVGAGI. V gave up 7 bases and J gave up 3 bases, with 10 bases separating them. The CDR3 is 12 residues long. The CDR3 DNA sequence: TGTGCCAGCACCGGGTTTTACTACGAGCAGTACTTC. Translating it yields CASTGFYYEQYF.

This clone was recorded a few times. This chain uses TRBV2 with TRBJ2-4; D perhaps matches TRBD1 (6 bases). The CDR3 spans 13 residues. V was shortened by 6 bases and J by 1 base, with 7 bases between the two germline ends. Per the germline V gene, CDR1 is SNHLY and CDR2 is FYNNEI. DNA of the CDR3: TGTGCCAGCAGAGGACAGGCCAAAAACATTCAGTACTTC. This translates into CASRGQAKNIQYF.

The V call is TRBV5-1, the J call TRBJ2-5, with D hard to call. V was trimmed by 0 bases and J by 4 bases, leaving 10 bases between them. CDR1 and CDR2 from the germline V gene are SGHRS and YFSETQ. This CDR3 contains 14 residues. The DNA for the CDR3 is TGCGCCAGCAGCTTGGGAGAGAACCTAGAGACCCAGTACTTC. It is translated as CASSLGENLETQYF.